This entry concerns a single T cell receptor (beta chain). This clone was counted between two and nine times. The clone's antigen remains unknown. It has no much larger one-base neighbor in the sample; base qualities were not kept. The cohort consisted of hundreds of healthy bone marrow donors. Cohort members were all nominally healthy when sampled, although unrecorded immune exposures were likely present. The donor tested CMV seropositive, placing the donor among the 250 to 300 seropositive members of the cohort. A peripheral blood sample was collected from each donor, and TCR beta sequencing was performed on peripheral blood mononuclear cells. The Qiagen DNeasy Blood Extraction Kit was used to extract genomic DNA from the blood cell samples. Library preparation used the immunoSEQ multiplex PCR assay. The multiplex PCR relied on a mix of 60 forward primers for TCR Vbeta segments and 13 reverse primers for TCR Jbeta segments. A multiplex PCR assay on genomic DNA amplified the CDR3 region of rearranged TCR beta genes. The Illumina HiSeq System was used to sequence the amplified TCR beta libraries as 87-base-pair reads. The study's processing was this. A later analysis tallied about 77 million unique TCR beta chains across the 660 or so repertoires, and around 9.9 million of those chains were shared by two or more donors. Raw reads were error-corrected and collapsed into unique sequences with a nearest-neighbor algorithm that merged closely related sequences to remove PCR and sequencing errors. V, D and J gene segments were assigned by aligning CDR3 sequences to IMGT reference sequences. For a sequence to be retained, a match of at least six nucleotides was required to both a V gene segment and a J gene segment. A rearrangement counted as productive if the CDR3 had no stop codons and remained in frame with V and J, and every other rearrangement counted as non-productive. CDR3 was defined by IMGT convention, running from the second conserved V-encoded cysteine to the conserved J-encoded phenylalanine. The earlier analysis of some 580 of the donors excluded any sequence lacking an unambiguous match to a single V gene segment. In an earlier analysis of 450 to 750 of the donors, a V segment was called functional when productive rearrangements were above 56.7%, and segregating when the standard deviation between donors exceeded 5%. To diagnose cytomegalovirus status from the catalog of TCR beta chain sequences, a statistical classification framework was built. V and J gene assignment, in a later analysis, came from comparing TCR nucleotide sequences with IMGT/GENE-DB human TR gene sequences. The TCRdist pipeline was used in a later analysis to assign CDR3 sequences and most-parsimonious VDJ recombination scenarios. A later analysis defined each TCR beta chain by its CDR3 amino acid sequence plus V-gene family, and excluded reads lacking a unique V-gene family. In a later analysis, fewer than 600 highly shared, low-generation-probability nucleotide sequences were removed to address suspected cross-contamination and a sequencing artifact. For each public chain, a later analysis derived a clonal expansion index from normalized ranks of inferred template counts within each repertoire. In a later analysis, generation probabilities were computed with a VDJ recombination model fitted to out-of-frame rearrangements, and the resulting probabilities were checked against IGoR. In a later analysis, TCR-TCR, TCR-HLA and TCR-CMV co-occurrence was scored with hypergeometric tests, and a repertoire-size bias correction was applied to TCR pairs. In a later analysis, false discovery rates were estimated by permuting HLA or CMV assignments 20 times. In a later analysis, co-occurring TCRs were grouped with DBSCAN, and TCRdist sequence similarity was added when clustering was performed within HLA-allele-positive subsets. Repertoires with fewer than 30,000 or more than 120,000 public chains, plus five repertoires with anomalous nucleotide sharing, were excluded from co-occurrence clustering. Sourced from immuneACCESS, this table was stored by TCRdb with only in-frame sequences that have V and J called. A share of the clones is absent; for the studies checked, an unresolved V gene accounts for under half, and the remainder has no known explanation. From that table come the V and J calls and clone size; the DNA was used to work out D and trimming. The sample profile shows about 94,000 clones; approximately 69% of them were found once. The top ten constitute approximately 20% of the sample.

These data belong to a study of cytomegalovirus exposure and HLA in healthy donors (dated by TCRdb to about 2017). At the level of the whole study: According to an earlier analysis of around 600 of the donors, about 179 million T cells yielded 117 million unique TCR beta sequences and about 300 Gb of sequence data. The later analysis used no new phenotypic data to find candidate immune exposures, relying instead on TCR beta sequences and their occurrence across donors. A later genetic analysis used genome-wide SNP genotypes for about 60% of the roughly 700 donors, treating that subset as a discovery cohort. A later analysis re-examined previously published TCR beta repertoires from just over 650 donors and added high-resolution HLA genotyping to investigate patterns of TCR occurrence. Every repertoire in the discovery cohort had been generated on one and the same sequencing platform. Four to six DR-DQ haplotypes were handled as single units for association and clustering, since linkage in the cohort was strong. To predict cytomegalovirus infection status, the study brought together high-throughput TCR immunosequencing, statistical association of individual TCRs with disease status, and machine learning. A separate validation cohort of approximately 120 different subjects was used in addition to the roughly 670-subject first cohort. An earlier analysis of 450 to 750 of the donors used high-throughput TCR beta sequencing to judge whether each TCR beta V gene segment behaved as functional or pseudogenic. Alongside the repertoire data, information on donor age, sex, ethnicity and CMV serostatus was compiled. The genetic ancestry cluster associated with self-reported Caucasian donors included about 84% of the 300 to 450 genotyped donors. Using immunosequencing, the study profiled T cell repertoires from 640 or so subjects and related those repertoires to cytomegalovirus serostatus. Among almost 400 genotyped donors of the cohort, an average of approximately 240,000 unique TCR beta nucleotide sequences were sequenced per donor, around 20% of them non-productive. The number of donors typed differed by locus, with about 620-630 for A, B, C, DRB1 and DQB1, roughly 520 for DQA1, over 600 for DPA1, and around 430 for DPB1. The study was designed to test whether signatures of past pathogen exposure could be identified by cataloging public T cell receptors. Both class I and class II loci were covered by HLA typing, at four-digit resolution. An early release that covered about 600 HLA-typed donors contained approximately 300 gigabases of sequencing data and 70 million to 100 million unique TCR sequences.

Including the terminal cysteine and phenylalanine, the CDR3 comprises 12 residues. The entry retains the CDR3 DNA only, 36 bases that are in frame from base 1. Trimming at the junction amounts to 1 base on V and 10 bases on J, and the germline ends lie 8 bases apart. The germline V gene (reference sequence) specifies LNHNV as CDR1 and YYDKDF as CDR2. Beyond this particular receptor, the publication reports: Compared with the roughly 710-donor mean, donors in an Asian-associated ancestry cluster had fewer N-insertions in productive TCRs, according to a later genetic analysis. Most CMV-associated TCR beta chains appeared to be HLA-restricted in a later analysis, and the HLA associations seemed to be driven largely by CMV exposure. The sequencing pipeline was judged likely to have produced a cluster of highly shared sequence variants as a technical artifact. Because HLA typing was unavailable for some donors at each locus, only the typed subset was used in association tests. In a later analysis, TCR association rates were found to vary across HLA loci, with the most associated TCRs seen for DRB1 alleles and the fewest for HLA-C alleles. In a later analysis, HLA-associated TCR beta chains were found to be more clonally expanded and to have lower generation probabilities than equally common non-associated chains. Because counts were too low, seventeen rarely observed V segments, including chromosome 9 orphons, were excluded from the earlier analysis of several hundred of the donors. Assigning TCR associations to individual alleles was difficult when HLA alleles, especially DR and DQ, strongly co-occurred. A further reported finding was that TCR beta sequences accurately predicted the HLA-A and HLA-B alleles for most subjects in the first cohort. The cohort was sequenced for TCR beta chains only, and without alpha or paired-chain data the features that could be detected were limited. According to the authors, the approach could potentially be generalized to other disease states and immunological phenotypes. In a later genetic analysis, a missense DCLRE1C variant was associated with V-gene and J-gene trimming of TCR beta chains, and the association was replicated in an independent cohort. In the study, about 150 TCR beta chains were listed as associated with cytomegalovirus. The classifier was reported to diagnose cytomegalovirus status with high specificity and sensitivity in both the original cohort and the validation cohort. A later analysis associated some 17,000 TCR beta sequences with specific HLA alleles at a false discovery rate of 0.05. CMV serostatus was the only immune exposure information available for the cohort. Across donors, most TCR sequences were observed very rarely, whereas some public TCRs were present in many individuals. Several of the top co-occurrence clusters appeared to be linked to parvovirus B19, influenza, CMV and Epstein-Barr virus, according to a later analysis. Because the 87-base-pair reads could not distinguish some IMGT-functional V segments, including TRBV6-2 and TRBV6-3, those segments were excluded. Broadly in line with IMGT annotations, most TCR beta V segments showed up in productive rearrangements about 87% or about 30% of the time in an earlier analysis of 450 to 750 of the donors. Correlated functional status among segregating V segments might be attributable to linkage disequilibrium, but an unknown experimental factor could not be ruled out. A few of the identified cytomegalovirus-associated TCR beta chains were confirmed in vitro to be specific for cytomegalovirus antigens. The presence/absence analyses assumed that sequencing depth was roughly uniform across donors, and that assumption may not be true.

The V and J segments used are TRBV15 and TRBJ2-1, with no reliable assignment of the D segment. This receptor was obtained from a man aged 25 to 40 in good health and CMV-seropositive. Sequencing was performed on PBMCs. The CDR3 loop reads CATSRVTAEQFF. The nucleotide sequence reads TGTGCCACCAGCAGAGTAACAGCCGAGCAGTTCTTC.